The following is a T cell receptor (beta chain) sequence with its context. This sample is drawn from a study of CD8 T cells in Susac syndrome. The V end lost 1 base, the J end lost 3 bases, and 7 bases lay between the germline ends. CDR1 is SNHLY and CDR2 is FYNNEI in the germline V gene. This CDR3 region has 13 residues. Random hexamers primed reverse transcription of about 0.5 to 1 ug RNA. TCRdb re-called the immunoSEQ multiplex PCR reads through MiXCR, storing one row per CDR3 protein. The sample has about 210,000 distinct CDR3 sequences; about 95% are singletons. The sequence came from a human donor with multiple sclerosis. The sequencing sample was made of CD4+ T cells from PBMCs. The rearrangement uses TRBV2 and TRBJ2-7; D call uncertain. This chain's CDR3 is CASSEVFNYEQYF. DNA for the CDR3: TGTGCCAGCAGTGAAGTGTTTAACTACGAGCAGTACTTC.